This note documents a single TCR beta chain sequence. No antigen is known for it. No much larger clone is present one base from it, and per-base qualities are unavailable. This sample was taken from a study of OX40 agonist ivuxolimab in advanced cancers. For the wider study: The costimulatory receptor OX40 (CD134) was targeted by ivuxolimab, a fully human IgG2 agonistic monoclonal antibody. Intravenous ivuxolimab was administered to patients every 2 weeks at six dose levels: 0.01, 0.1, 0.3, 1.5, 3 and 10 mg/kg. Among the roughly 50 dose-escalation patients, around 20 had hepatocellular carcinoma, roughly 15 melanoma, 9 renal cell carcinoma and 9 head and neck cancer. A male proportion of 82.7% and a mean age of approximately 58 years, ranging from roughly 20 to 80, were recorded for the dose-escalation cohort. Prior anti-PD-1, anti-PD-L1 or anti-CTLA-4 therapy was permitted, and checkpoint inhibitors had been received by approximately 39% of dose-escalation patients. Partial responses were achieved by three dose-escalation patients, of whom one had hepatocellular carcinoma and two had cutaneous melanoma. Peripheral TCRbeta sequencing was intended to test whether TCR sequence diversity was altered and clonal T-cell expansion was caused by ivuxolimab. The paper covers the monotherapy dose-escalation part of the phase I ivuxolimab trial, which included N ≈ 50 patients.

To sequence the TCRbeta CDR3 region, genomic DNA was isolated from the sorted cells. The immunoSEQ Assay was used to sequence the TCRbeta CDR3 regions. TCRdb took over this immuneACCESS table, retaining in-frame rearrangements with V and J assigned. Such tables are incomplete; in checked studies, under half of the missing clones stem from an unresolved V gene, and the remainder is unexplained. The sample table holds over 60,000 clones, of which around 85% were seen once. Roughly 4% of the sample belongs to the ten largest clones. Here is what the overall study found, with its caveats: At doses from 0.1 to 3.0 mg/kg, clonal expansion was seen in both CD4+ and CD8+ blood T cells between baseline and week 6. Partial responders in the 0.1-3.0 mg/kg groups had among the lowest normalized peripheral clonal expansion, especially among CD8+ T cells. After ivuxolimab, CD8+ T cells had more expanded clones than CD4+ T cells on average. Antigen specificity was not determined for the clonally expanded peripheral T cells. Low levels of normalized T-cell clonal expansion were also seen in some patients who did not respond.

Patients with a history of autoimmune disease or receiving systemic immunosuppression were excluded from the trial. Peripheral blood for TCR sequencing was collected from all dose cohorts at baseline, on cycle 4 day 1, and on cycle 7 day 1. Samples were obtained from an open-label, multicenter, first-in-human phase I dose-escalation trial of ivuxolimab. The trial enrolled adults with locally advanced or metastatic head and neck squamous cell, hepatocellular, melanoma or renal cell carcinoma. Before TCR sequencing, CD4+ and CD8+ T cells were separately sorted from peripheral blood. The origin of this receptor is an adult with an advanced solid tumor such as melanoma, head and neck, liver or kidney cancer. This specimen consisted of CD4+ or CD8+ T cells sorted from blood, obtained in a trial of the OX40 agonist ivuxolimab.

Read as DNA, the sequence is TGCGCCAGCAGCCCAGTCCCGGACAGAAATTCACCCCTCCACTTT. Translated, it reads CASSPVPDRNSPLHF. This sequence uses TRBV5-1 and TRBJ1-6; TRBD1 is a weak D gene call, 6 bases matching. The cysteine opens and the phenylalanine closes a CDR3 of 15 amino acids. Just CDR3 DNA is preserved here, 45 bases in frame from base 1. CDR1 and CDR2 are read off the germline V gene as SGHRS and YFSETQ. V is cut by 4 bases and J by 7 bases, and the space between the germline ends is 15 bases.